These 30 T cell receptor beta chains share one sample of origin, sequenced in a study of STAT5B mutations in CD4+ large granular lymphocyte leukemia (dated 2022 in TCRdb). Libraries were built with the immunoSEQ multiplex PCR assay. As stored in TCRdb, this immuneACCESS dataset retains in-frame rearrangements with V and J assigned. A fraction of the clones does not appear; measured against another copy, unresolved V genes explain less than half of the discrepancy, and the remainder lacks a known reason. Within this sample are over 25,000 clones, with roughly 80% of them counted one time only. The top ten constitute 0.25% to 0.35% of the sample. The sequencing sample was made of CD4+ T cells from blood buffy coats. The receptors derive from a human donor in good health.

The V and J genes are TRBV2 and TRBJ2-1, with D possibly TRBD1 on 5 matching bases. Germline V lookup: CDR1 SNHLY, CDR2 FYNNEI. CDR3 length equals 19 residues. Trimming took 6 bases from V and 0 from J, leaving 24 bases between them. DNA for the CDR3: TGTGCCAGCAGACCAACAGGTTCCAGGACGGAAAGCTCCTACAATGAGCAGTTCTTC. It codes for CASRPTGSRTESSYNEQFF.

This chain links TRBV9 with TRBJ2-2; TRBD2 matches at 11 bases. Germline V gene data show CDR1 as SGDLS and CDR2 as YYNGEE. CDR3 length: 16 amino acids. Germline trimming cut 4 bases from V and 1 base from J; bases unmatched to any gene: 3. The CDR3 region has the DNA TGTGCCAGCAGCCCCGGACTAGCGGGGAACACCGGGGAGCTGTTTTTT. This sequence encodes CASSPGLAGNTGELFF. Using reference TRBV9 and TRBJ2-2 for the parts outside the CDR3, the full variable domain is DSGVTQTPKHLITATGQRVTLRCSPRSGDLSVYWYQQSLDQGLQFLIQYYNGEERAKGNILERFSAQQFPDLHSELNLSSLELGDSALYFCASSPGLAGNTGELFFGEGSRLTVL.

J is TRBJ2-5 and V is TRBV5-6; 12 bases line up with TRBD2. The CDR3 extends over 17 amino acids. V shed 3 bases, J shed 5 bases, and the junction held 11 bases outside the gene matches. Germline assignment: CDR1 SGHDT and CDR2 YYEEEE. The CDR3 sequence is CASSSLPSGGAGETQYF. The CDR3, as DNA: TGTGCCAGCAGCTCCCTGCCTAGCGGGGGGGCCGGTGAGACCCAGTACTTC.

In DNA, the CDR3 is TGTGCCTGGAGTGTATTTGGGGCCAACGTCCTGACTTTC. It specifies CAWSVFGANVLTF. V and J are TRBV30 and TRBJ2-6; D gene uncertain. There are 13 residues in the CDR3. Germline V gene data show CDR1 as GTSNPN and CDR2 as SVGIG (reference sequence). The V end was cut by 0 bases, the J end by 3 bases, with 3 bases between.

This sequence joins TRBV6-5 and TRBJ2-7, with D possibly matching TRBD2 (5 bases). This CDR3 comprises 14 residues. Germline values: CDR1 MNHEY, CDR2 SVGAGI. Trimming cost V 2 bases and J 0 bases, with 8 bases left between them. CDR3 region: CASSYDYHSYEQYF. CDR3 coding DNA: TGTGCCAGCAGTTACGACTACCACTCCTACGAGCAGTACTTC.

This clone was found once. V is TRBV5-1 and J is TRBJ2-5; TRBD1 or TRBD2 may be the D gene (5 bases each). The DNA end lines up better with TRBJ2-7; the J call may be wrong. CDR1 and CDR2 from the germline V gene are SGHRS and YFSETQ. The CDR3 spans 15 residues. DNA for the CDR3: TGCGCCAGCAGCTCGGCGGCAGGGAGCTCCTACGAGCAGTACTTC. The encoded protein is CASSSAAGSSYEQYF.

The chain joins TRBV28 to TRBJ2-7; TRBD1 agrees at 9 bases. V was pared by 3 bases and J by 5 bases, with 5 bases of the junction left unmatched. The CDR3 consists of 14 residues. CDR1 MDHEN and CDR2 SYDVKM come from the germline V gene. CDR3 coding DNA: TGTGCCAGCAGTTTGGGACAGGGTTCTAACGAGCAGTACTTC. Residues: CASSLGQGSNEQYF.

The chain has TRBV7-3 and TRBJ2-7, with a possible D match to TRBD2 (5 bases). The CDR3 is made up of 13 amino acids. Germline loops: CDR1 SGHTA, CDR2 FQGTGA. Trimming took off 3 bases at V and 6 bases at J, with 12 bases between the two ends. In DNA, the CDR3 is TGTGCCAGCAGCTTCGTCAGTGAGGGCGAGCAGTACTTC. Encoded protein: CASSFVSEGEQYF.

V is TRBV5-1 and J is TRBJ1-5; TRBD1 might be the D (6 bases). Germline CDR1 and CDR2: SGHRS and YFSETQ. The CDR3 has 14 amino acids. The germline V and J ends were trimmed by 4 bases and 9 bases, with 17 bases remaining between them. The CDR3 region is CASSPEGDEGPQHF. In DNA, the CDR3 is TGCGCCAGCAGCCCGGAGGGGGACGAGGGGCCCCAGCATTTT. Full variable domain (remainder filled in from reference TRBV5-1 and TRBJ1-5): KAGVTQTPRYLIKTRGQQVTLSCSPISGHRSVSWYQQTPGQGLQFLFEYFSETQRNKGNFPGRFSGRQFSNSRSEMNVSTLELGDSALYLCASSPEGDEGPQHFGDGTRLSIL.

V is TRBV7-2 and J is TRBJ1-1; 7 bases fit TRBD1. The CDR3 totals 14 residues. The germline V gene has CDR1 SGHTA and CDR2 FQGNSA. The V segment lost 5 bases and the J segment 5 bases; nucleotides outside the gene matches: 8. CDR3 loop: CASSPVRGPTEAFF. CDR3 DNA sequence: TGTGCCAGCAGCCCCGTAAGGGGGCCAACTGAAGCTTTCTTT.

The chain recombines TRBV9 with TRBJ2-7, with TRBD1 matching over 8 bases. J gave up 6 bases and V 3 bases, and 2 bases lay outside the gene matches. Germline loops: CDR1 SGDLS, CDR2 YYNGEE. The CDR3 totals 12 residues. The CDR3 DNA sequence: TGTGCCAGCAGCGGGACAGGGACCGAGCAGTACTTC. Encoded protein: CASSGTGTEQYF.

This clone was observed a few times. CDR3 nucleotide sequence: TGTGCCAGCACCTCTAAGTACAGTGGGGACCAGTACTTC. Residues: CASTSKYSGDQYF. The genes are TRBV6-6 and TRBJ2-5; D remains unclear. This CDR3 contains 13 residues. Trimming pared 7 bases from V and 10 bases from J, leaving 19 bases between. Germline V gene data show CDR1 as MNHNY and CDR2 as SVGAGI (reference sequence).

V usage is TRBV28 and J usage is TRBJ2-1; D is ambiguous. The length of the CDR3 is 16 residues. Per germline, CDR1 MDHEN and CDR2 SYDVKM. The V gene lost 1 base and the J gene lost 0 bases, with 10 bases spanning the gap. As DNA, the CDR3 is TGTGCCAGCAGTTTATCCACCCTCTCCTCCTACAATGAGCAGTTCTTC. Its protein product is CASSLSTLSSYNEQFF.

J is TRBJ1-5 and V is TRBV6-1, with 8 bases fitting TRBD1. J gave up 4 bases and V 8 bases, and 7 bases lay outside the gene matches. The CDR3 sequence is 14 residues long. Germline CDR1 MNHNS, CDR2 SASEGT. The CDR3 loop reads CASRDRGINQPQHF. The CDR3 DNA is TGTGCCAGCCGAGACAGGGGAATAAATCAGCCCCAGCATTTT.

The chain is built from TRBV27 and TRBJ2-2, with D perhaps assigned TRBD1 or TRBD2 (5 bases each). This CDR3 contains 15 residues. V was trimmed by 5 bases and J by 8 bases, leaving 18 bases between them. Germline assignment: CDR1 MNHEY and CDR2 SMNVEV (reference sequence). Here the CDR3 DNA reads TGTGCCAGCAGTCTTACAGCCTCAGGGAGAGGGGAGCTGTTTTTT. Its translation is CASSLTASGRGELFF.

This rearrangement joins TRBV29-1 to TRBJ2-7, with TRBD2 identical over 7 bases. The CDR3 sequence is 14 residues long. V shed 4 bases, J shed 5 bases, and the junction held 11 bases outside the gene matches. Germline CDR1 and CDR2: SQVTM and ANQGSEA. This CDR3 is CSVGGGSRFDEQYF. DNA of the CDR3: TGCAGCGTTGGCGGCGGGAGCAGGTTCGACGAGCAGTACTTC.

The chain links TRBV7-2 to TRBJ2-7; TRBD2 matches at 8 bases. J lost 2 bases, V lost 0 bases, and 0 bases had no gene match. This CDR3 has 14 residues. Germline V lookup: CDR1 SGHTA, CDR2 FQGNSA. CDR3 sequence: CASSLAGRAYEQYF. CDR3 coding DNA: TGTGCCAGCAGCTTAGCCGGGAGGGCCTACGAGCAGTACTTC.

CDR3 residues: CASSLGQGAWGYTF. CDR3 coding DNA: TGTGCCAGCAGCTTAGGACAGGGGGCATGGGGCTACACCTTC. The chain uses TRBV7-8 and TRBJ1-2; 10 bases are shared with TRBD1. Trimming at V came to 1 base and at J to 8 bases, leaving 4 bases not matched to a gene. The CDR3 has 14 amino acids. The germline V gene has CDR1 SGHVS and CDR2 FQNEAQ.

V is TRBV10-3 and J is TRBJ2-3; TRBD2 agrees at 8 bases. V was clipped by 7 bases and J by 0 bases; unmatched bases: 3. The CDR3 is 14 residues long. Germline V CDR1 and CDR2: ENHRY, SYGVKD. The CDR3, as DNA: TGTGCCATCACCCGGGAGGGGAGCACAGATACGCAGTATTTT. It is translated as CAITREGSTDTQYF.

The chain combines TRBV6-1 with TRBJ2-1; 11 positions agree with TRBD1. The CDR3 extends over 15 amino acids. Looked up from germline, CDR1 is MNHNS and CDR2 is SASEGT. The J segment lost 7 bases and the V segment lost 6 bases, leaving 8 bases of the junction unmatched. The CDR3 here is CASRGDRGTGNEQFF. CDR3 DNA: TGTGCCAGCAGGGGGGACAGGGGGACGGGAAATGAGCAGTTCTTC.

The chain combines TRBV7-9 with TRBJ2-7; D is perhaps TRBD2 (6 bases). This CDR3 is built from 14 residues. With 5 bases removed from V and 0 bases from J, the gap between germline ends came to 11 bases. Germline V lookup: CDR1 SEHNR, CDR2 FQNEAQ (reference sequence). The CDR3 DNA is TGTGCCAGCAGCGCGGGACTCAACTCCTACGAGCAGTACTTC. Protein sequence: CASSAGLNSYEQYF.

This rearrangement joins TRBV19 to TRBJ1-5, with D perhaps TRBD1 (5 bases). Germline loops: CDR1 LNHDA, CDR2 SQIVND (reference sequence). The CDR3 has 16 amino acids. Between the trimmed V and J ends, which lost 6 bases and 0 bases, there was a span of 15 bases. The CDR3 coding sequence is TGTGCCAGTAGGGTAGGGGCAGATCCTAGCAATCAGCCCCAGCATTTT. Its protein product is CASRVGADPSNQPQHF.

The CDR3 DNA reads as TGTGCCAGCGGGGTAGGTGGGCACACCGGGGAGCTGTTTTTT. It specifies CASGVGGHTGELFF. V and J are TRBV9 and TRBJ2-2, with D hard to call. The germline gives CDR1 SGDLS, CDR2 YYNGEE. V dropped 7 bases and J dropped 3 bases, with 13 bases sitting between them. The CDR3 has 14 amino acids.

The rearrangement uses TRBV6-6 and TRBJ2-2; a weak D match, TRBD1 (6 bases). This CDR3 has 15 residues. The germline gives CDR1 MNHNY, CDR2 SVGAGI (reference sequence). V shed 6 bases and J shed 1 base, with 12 bases lying between them. This CDR3 reads CASRNLGQNTGELFF. CDR3 coding DNA: TGTGCCAGCAGGAACCTGGGACAGAACACCGGGGAGCTGTTTTTT.

This chain connects TRBV2 to TRBJ2-5; D call uncertain. The CDR3 spans 16 residues. Trimming stripped 5 bases from V and 2 bases from J, with 18 bases between. Germline loops: CDR1 SNHLY, CDR2 FYNNEI. CDR3 nucleotides: TGTGCCAGCAGTCGACTCTCATTTCTGGGGCAAGAGACCCAGTACTTC. Translation: CASSRLSFLGQETQYF.

V usage is TRBV7-6 and J usage is TRBJ2-7, with D possibly being TRBD2 (5 bases). Looked up from germline, CDR1 is SGHVS and CDR2 is FNYEAQ. CDR3 length: 19 residues. Trimming left V 2 bases short and J 1 base short, with 24 bases between. The chain's CDR3 is CASSLSLKIPGKRSYEQYF. CDR3 bases: TGTGCCAGCAGCTTATCTCTCAAGATCCCGGGGAAGCGATCCTACGAGCAGTACTTC.

The chain carries TRBV13 and TRBJ1-1; D perhaps matches TRBD1 (6 bases). Trimming pared 9 bases from V and 3 bases from J, leaving 14 bases between. CDR3 length equals 13 residues. CDR1 is PRHDT, CDR2 FYEKMQ, per germline (reference sequence). The CDR3 sequence: CASDTGLDTEAFF. CDR3 nucleotides: TGTGCCAGTGACACAGGGTTAGACACTGAAGCTTTCTTT.

Only one count was recorded for this clone. The rearrangement links TRBV19 to TRBJ2-7; D might be TRBD1 (5 bases). V lost 6 bases and J lost 4, with 16 bases in between. The CDR3 runs 14 residues. Germline V lookup: CDR1 LNHDA, CDR2 SQIVND (reference sequence). CDR3 coding DNA: TGTGCCAGTAGCCCCCACGCCAGGGTATACGAGCAGTACTTC. It specifies CASSPHARVYEQYF.

The V and J genes are TRBV6-4 and TRBJ1-2; D is ambiguous. The CDR3 spans 15 residues. Germline lookup yields CDR1 MRHNA and CDR2 SNTAGT. V shed 6 bases and J shed 0 bases, with 14 bases lying between them. As DNA, the CDR3 is TGTGCCAGCAGGGCACTGGCCAACCCTAACTATGGCTACACCTTC. The encoded protein is CASRALANPNYGYTF.

The V and J genes are TRBV7-2 and TRBJ2-1; D remains ambiguous. V lost 1 base to trimming and J lost 6 bases, with 7 bases between them. CDR1 SGHTA and CDR2 FQGNSA come from the germline V gene. This CDR3 region has 13 residues. CDR3 sequence (DNA): TGTGCCAGCAGCTTAGGGGCCCTCAATGAGCAGTTCTTC. As protein: CASSLGALNEQFF.